What follows is one T cell receptor beta chain and its context. This record belongs to a study of T cell repertoires in cytomegalovirus infection. The germline V gene has CDR1 SGHNT and CDR2 YENEEA. Between the trimmed V and J ends, which lost 7 bases and 2 bases, there was a span of 7 bases. The length of the CDR3 is 12 residues. From the reads, TCRdb called clonotypes with MiXCR, one entry per CDR3 protein. The data show 300,000 to 450,000 distinct CDR3 sequences, 15% to 20% seen once. The source material was PBMCs. This clonotype was sampled from a human donor in good health (CMV status not recorded). Some clones in this sample may be carry-over from other donors' samples. V and J are TRBV11-3 and TRBJ2-3; no clear D. The CDR3, as DNA: TGTGCCAGCAATGGGCCCACAGATACGCAGTATTTT. Translating it yields CASNGPTDTQYF.